These T cell receptor beta chains were read from a single sample in a study of cytomegalovirus exposure and HLA in healthy donors. The method was immunoSEQ multiplex PCR; TCRdb's version includes in-frame clones alone and lacks a portion of them. The table records 120,000 or so clones, roughly 89% of them present only once. Sequencing was done on a sample of PBMCs. The source of these receptors is a woman younger than 35 in good health and CMV-seronegative. CDR3s leave out the opening cysteine and the closing phenylalanine or tryptophan. A D gene is named only where the DNA matches it firmly.

D gene,V gene,CDR3 protein
NA,TRBV2,ASTWRDSVDEQF
NA,TRBV19,ASSIPEGAGNTIY
TRBD2,TRBV27,ASRLAGGGNEQF
NA,TRBV5-1,ASSFALSSYNEQF
NA,TRBV15,ATSITRQLRPTNEKLF
TRBD1,TRBV19,ASWTGRYNYGYT
NA,TRBV19,ASSISWTQDEQLF
NA,TRBV9,ASRENREGGYT
NA,TRBV25-1,ASSLTATGNTEAF
TRBD1,TRBV29-1,SVSSGTENGYT
NA,TRBV28,ASSPLGDYSNQPQH
NA,TRBV7-9,ASSLEQGIYNEQF
TRBD2,TRBV9,ASSRGGVYEQY
NA,TRBV4-3,ASSQDKAFYEQY
NA,TRBV4-3,ASSPRRGSYGYT
NA,TRBV11-3,ASSLEGGYNEQF
TRBD1,TRBV30,AWSTGQARRAAF
NA,TRBV18,ASSPDRDTQY
TRBD2,TRBV5-1,ASSSSGVTYEQY
TRBD2,TRBV13,ASSTGLAPTGELF
TRBD1,TRBV6-6,ASTPEGTGRYEQY
TRBD2,TRBV5-1,ASSLVLAGGQETQY
NA,TRBV19,ASSIGREEAF
TRBD1,TRBV15,ATSSSGQGGYNEQF
NA,TRBV7-3,ASSLGSMNTEAF
NA,TRBV27,ASSLKREGVTEAF